The 31 T cell receptor beta chains below were found in one sample sequenced in a study of CD8 T cells in Susac syndrome. RNA, at about 0.5 to 1 ug, was reverse transcribed with random hexamers. One entry per CDR3 protein results from TCRdb running MiXCR on the immunoSEQ multiplex PCR reads. In the table there are 250,000 to 300,000 distinct CDR3 sequences, about 82% of which are singletons. Sequencing input: CD8+ T cells from PBMCs. All receptors derive from a human donor with multiple sclerosis.

The gene calls are TRBV11-1 and TRBJ2-4; TRBD2 is a possible D gene (7 bases). Germline V lookup: CDR1 SGHAT, CDR2 FQDESV (reference sequence). Trimming shortened V by 2 bases and J by 1 base, and 27 bases separated the two germline ends. The CDR3 loop spans 21 amino acids. The CDR3 sequence: CASSLSQTGLAELWAKNIQYF. The CDR3 DNA reads TGTGCCAGCAGCTTAAGTCAAACAGGGCTAGCGGAGCTCTGGGCCAAAAACATTCAGTACTTC.

This chain links TRBV29-1 with TRBJ2-7, with D possibly being TRBD1 or TRBD2 (5 bases each). The germline gives CDR1 SQVTM, CDR2 ANQGSEA. With 0 bases removed from V and 4 bases from J, the gap between germline ends came to 10 bases. The CDR3 consists of 13 residues. The CDR3 bases are TGCAGCGTTGAAGATGGTGAGGGGTACGAGCAGTACTTC. It yields the protein CSVEDGEGYEQYF.

This rearrangement joins TRBV20-1 to TRBJ1-1; D is unclear. Trimming cost V 0 bases and J 0 bases, with 8 bases left between them. The germline CDR1 and CDR2 sequences are DFQATT and SNEGSKA (reference sequence). The CDR3 covers 14 residues. As DNA, the CDR3 is TGCAGTGCTAGAGAGGAGTACATGAACACTGAAGCTTTCTTT. Its protein product is CSAREEYMNTEAFF.

The V gene is TRBV7-2, the J gene TRBJ2-7; 14 bases are shared with TRBD2. Germline lookup yields CDR1 SGHTA and CDR2 FQGNSA. The CDR3 loop spans 17 amino acids. V lost 3 bases, J lost 2 bases, and 6 bases stayed unmatched. CDR3 region: CASSLGTSGSSTYEQYF. The CDR3 DNA reads as TGTGCCAGCAGCTTGGGGACTAGCGGGAGTTCGACCTACGAGCAGTACTTC.

This clonotype was detected only a few times. The V call is TRBV7-9, the J call TRBJ2-7, with D unresolved. The ends were cut back, 5 bases at V and 6 bases at J, with 14 bases in the middle. The germline CDR1 and CDR2 sequences are SEHNR and FQNEAQ (reference sequence). This CDR3 is 13 amino acids long. In DNA form, the CDR3 reads TGTGCCAGCAGCCCGCCCTCCGGCCCCGAGCAGTACTTC. Amino acids: CASSPPSGPEQYF.

V usage is TRBV4-1 and J usage is TRBJ2-2, with unresolved D. The length of the CDR3 is 16 residues. Germline V CDR1 and CDR2: MGHRA, YSYEKL. V gave up 4 bases and J gave up 0 bases, with 12 bases separating them. CDR3 nucleotides: TGCGCCAGCAGCCCCCCTTGGCAGACGAACACCGGGGAGCTGTTTTTT. Translated: CASSPPWQTNTGELFF.

This clonotype was seen a handful of times. The chain has TRBV29-1 and TRBJ2-1; 13 bases map to TRBD2. CDR1 is SQVTM, CDR2 ANQGSEA, per germline. Trimming took 7 bases from V and 6 from J; bases not matched to a gene: 6. This CDR3 region has 14 residues. This CDR3 reads CSGRLAGGRNEQFF. The CDR3 DNA follows: TGCAGCGGCCGACTAGCGGGAGGTCGCAATGAGCAGTTCTTC.

The chain carries TRBV7-9 and TRBJ2-1, with 7 bases identical to TRBD1. This CDR3 is 14 amino acids long. From germline, CDR1 is SEHNR and CDR2 FQNEAQ (reference sequence). V lost 4 bases to trimming and J lost 7 bases; unmatched junction nucleotides: 7. CDR3: CASSSPKTGNEQFF. The CDR3 DNA is TGTGCCAGCAGCTCACCTAAGACAGGGAATGAGCAGTTCTTC.

The table lists this clonotype with a count of one. The V call is TRBV13, the J call TRBJ1-5, with 10 bases fitting TRBD1. Germline loops: CDR1 PRHDT, CDR2 FYEKMQ (reference sequence). V was pared by 1 base and J by 3 bases, with 9 bases of the junction left unmatched. The CDR3 spans 18 residues. This CDR3 reads CASSLAGAGQGPNQPQHF. In DNA, the CDR3 is TGTGCCAGCAGCTTAGCGGGTGCGGGACAGGGGCCCAATCAGCCCCAGCATTTT.

The chain couples TRBV10-2 to TRBJ2-1, with 8 bases matching TRBD1. V shed 6 bases and J 4 bases; nucleotides not matched to a gene: 8. Germline V gene sequence: CDR1 WSHSY, CDR2 SAAADI. This CDR3 has 15 amino acids. The CDR3 DNA sequence: TGCGCCAGCAGGGTTTCGGGACAGGTTTACAATGAGCAGTTCTTC. This encodes CASRVSGQVYNEQFF.

This chain joins TRBV7-2 and TRBJ2-7; 10 bases match TRBD2. The CDR3 is 17 amino acids. Germline values: CDR1 SGHTA, CDR2 FQGNSA. Trimming removed 0 bases from V and 3 bases from J; junction bases left unmatched: 8. Here the CDR3 reads CASSLARTAGGIYEQYF. Written as DNA, the CDR3 is TGTGCCAGCAGCTTAGCCCGTACAGCGGGGGGGATCTACGAGCAGTACTTC. The complete variable domain, with remaining parts taken from reference TRBV7-2 and TRBJ2-7, reads GAGVSQSPSNKVTEKGKDVELRCDPISGHTALYWYRQSLGQGLEFLIYFQGNSAPDKSGLPSDRFSAERTGGSVSTLTIQRTQQEDSAVYLCASSLARTAGGIYEQYFGPGTRLTVT.

A single count supports this clonotype. V usage is TRBV11-2 and J usage is TRBJ1-2; TRBD1 matches at 8 bases. The V and J ends lost 1 base and 2 bases, in that order; junction bases with no gene match: 12. CDR1 and CDR2 from the germline V gene are SGHAT and FQNNGV. The CDR3 consists of 18 residues. CDR3 nucleotide sequence: TGTGCCAGCAGCTTAGGAACCGGGACAGGAGCAGAGAACTATGGCTACACCTTC. Protein product: CASSLGTGTGAENYGYTF.

This sequence joins TRBV5-8 and TRBJ1-5; no reliable D call. CDR3 length equals 15 residues. V dropped 0 bases and J dropped 5 bases, with 12 bases sitting between them. Germline V lookup: CDR1 SGHTS, CDR2 YDEGEE. The CDR3 DNA reads TGTGCCAGCAGCTTGGGCGCACATACTTATCAGCCCCAGCATTTT. It specifies CASSLGAHTYQPQHF.

This clonotype was seen a single time. The rearrangement uses TRBV28 and TRBJ2-1, with D maybe TRBD2 (6 bases). CDR3 length: 17 amino acids. V was trimmed by 6 bases and J by 11 bases, leaving 29 bases between them. Germline V gene sequence: CDR1 MDHEN, CDR2 SYDVKM. For the CDR3, the DNA is TGTGCCAGCAGCACGCGGAGTAGCGGTTCTTTAGTGGAAAAGCAGTTCTTC. Its protein product is CASSTRSSGSLVEKQFF. Drawing the rest from reference TRBV28 and TRBJ2-1, the complete variable domain is DVKVTQSSRYLVKRTGEKVFLECVQDMDHENMFWYRQDPGLGLRLIYFSYDVKMKEKGDIPEGYSVSREKKERFSLILESASTNQTSMYLCASSTRSSGSLVEKQFFGPGTRLTVL.

V gene TRBV4-3 combines with J gene TRBJ2-1; no reliable D call. Germline CDR1 reads LGHNA; CDR2 reads YSLEER. The ends were cut back, 0 bases at V and 6 bases at J, with 9 bases in the middle. This CDR3 has 14 residues. The CDR3 DNA reads TGCGCCAGCAGCCAAGAGTCGTTTGTCAATGAGCAGTTCTTC. Translation: CASSQESFVNEQFF.

This chain connects TRBV15 to TRBJ2-5; TRBD2 aligns across 14 bases. Germline V gene data show CDR1 as LNHNV and CDR2 as YYDKDF (reference sequence). The length of the CDR3 is 19 residues. V shed 3 bases, J shed 1 base, and the junction held 10 bases outside the gene matches. The CDR3 DNA reads as TGTGCCACCAGCAGGGCCGGGACTAGCGGGAGCAGTCCCCAAGAGACCCAGTACTTC. As protein: CATSRAGTSGSSPQETQYF.

The chain couples TRBV4-3 to TRBJ1-1, with 7 bases that match TRBD1. Germline trimming cut 0 bases from V and 5 bases from J; bases unmatched to any gene: 9. Germline CDR1 is LGHNA and CDR2 is YSLEER. This CDR3 comprises 16 residues. CDR3 in amino acids: CASSQDPPTGRTEAFF. DNA of the CDR3: TGCGCCAGCAGCCAAGACCCTCCGACAGGGCGGACTGAAGCTTTCTTT.

The chain couples TRBV20-1 to TRBJ2-1, with D unclear. CDR1 and CDR2 (germline): DFQATT, SNEGSKA (reference sequence). The CDR3 is made up of 11 amino acids. CDR3 protein: CSGREINEQFF. Here the CDR3 DNA reads TGCAGCGGAAGGGAAATCAATGAGCAGTTCTTC.

This chain links TRBV12-3 or TRBV12-4 with TRBJ1-1; maybe TRBD1 (6 bases). The CDR3 loop spans 14 amino acids. Deletions cut 11 bases from V and 0 bases from J, with 16 bases between. The CDR3 coding sequence is TGTGCCGTAGGACTAAGGGGGATGAACACTGAAGCTTTCTTT. Encoded protein: CAVGLRGMNTEAFF.

This chain connects TRBV7-9 to TRBJ1-2, with D perhaps TRBD1 (5 bases). Germline V gene lookup returns CDR1 SEHNR and CDR2 FQNEAQ (reference sequence). The CDR3 totals 13 residues. V was shortened by 0 bases and J by 7 bases, with 9 bases between the two germline ends. For the CDR3, the DNA is TGTGCCAGCAGCTTAGCACCCGGGGGTGGCTACACCTTC. Its translation is CASSLAPGGGYTF.

This chain uses TRBV4-3 with TRBJ1-1; D is unclear. Germline V gene data show CDR1 as LGHNA and CDR2 as YSLEER. The CDR3 extends over 13 amino acids. Deletions cut 7 bases from V and 2 bases from J, with 11 bases between. CDR3 amino acids: CASTPSGNTEAFF. DNA of the CDR3: TGCGCCAGCACCCCGTCCGGAAACACTGAAGCTTTCTTT.

The rearrangement joins TRBV28 to TRBJ2-3, with TRBD2 identical over 13 bases. Trimming removed 4 bases from V and 4 bases from J; junction bases left unmatched: 11. The CDR3 runs 18 residues. CDR1 MDHEN and CDR2 SYDVKM come from the germline V gene. CDR3 bases: TGTGCCAGCAGTTCTACCGGGACTAGCGGGATGTTGGCAGATACGCAGTATTTT. It translates to CASSSTGTSGMLADTQYF.

V is TRBV6-5 and J is TRBJ2-7; D not resolved. This CDR3 is built from 13 residues. V lost 3 bases and J 7 bases, leaving 13 bases between the germline ends. The germline V gene encodes CDR1 MNHEY and CDR2 SVGAGI. The CDR3 nucleotides read TGTGCCAGCAGTTATACGGAGATGGGGGAGCAGTACTTC. It is translated as CASSYTEMGEQYF.

The chain employs TRBV5-6 and TRBJ2-7; 8 bases match TRBD1. CDR1 and CDR2 (germline): SGHDT, YYEEEE. The CDR3 is 14 amino acids. The V and J ends lost 9 bases and 3 bases, in that order; junction bases with no gene match: 11. CDR3 DNA: TGTGCCACGGCCTACAGGGGGATCTACTACGAGCAGTACTTC. Residues: CATAYRGIYYEQYF.

The chain recombines TRBV7-9 with TRBJ1-1, with 10 bases fitting TRBD1. CDR3 length: 15 amino acids. Trimming took 4 bases from V and 0 from J; bases not matched to a gene: 2. Germline V CDR1 and CDR2: SEHNR, FQNEAQ (reference sequence). CDR3: CASSYGTGVNTEAFF. CDR3 sequence (DNA): TGTGCCAGCAGCTACGGGACAGGGGTGAACACTGAAGCTTTCTTT. Based on the CDR3 plus reference TRBV7-9 and TRBJ1-1, the full variable domain is DTGVSQNPRHKITKRGQNVTFRCDPISEHNRLYWYRQTLGQGPEFLTYFQNEAQLEKSRLLSDRFSAERPKGSFSTLEIQRTEQGDSAMYLCASSYGTGVNTEAFFGQGTRLTVV.

The rearrangement joins TRBV24-1 to TRBJ1-2; TRBD1 aligns across 8 bases. The CDR3 has 16 amino acids. Germline V gives CDR1 KGHDR, CDR2 SFDVKD. Trimming cost V 4 bases and J 0 bases; bases outside gene matches: 6. The chain's CDR3 is CATSDPGTGANYGYTF. The CDR3 region has the DNA TGTGCCACCAGTGACCCGGGGACAGGCGCTAACTATGGCTACACCTTC.

The chain combines TRBV21-1 with TRBJ1-3; the table names TRBD1, a call not compared with the DNA. TRBV21-1 is a known pseudogene. The CDR3 totals 19 residues. The CDR3: CASSETSGTVKFSGNTIYF. The CDR3, as DNA: TGTGCCAGCAGCGAAACCTCTGGGACAGTCAAATTCTCTGGAAACACCATATATTTT.

The CDR3 protein is CASSPSWTSVILAKNIQYF. The CDR3 DNA reads TGTGCCAGCTCCCCTTCGTGGACTAGCGTGATTCTAGCCAAAAACATTCAGTACTTC. The chain uses TRBV18 and TRBJ2-4; 9 bases map to TRBD2. The V gene end was trimmed by 6 bases and the J gene end by 0 bases; junction bases not matched to a gene: 15. The CDR3 totals 19 residues. Germline CDR1 KGHSH, CDR2 LQKENI.

V is TRBV28 and J is TRBJ2-1; 9 nucleotides align to TRBD2. The CDR3 has 15 amino acids. J was trimmed by 7 bases and V by 4 bases; bases with no gene match: 8. CDR1 is MDHEN, CDR2 SYDVKM, per germline. CDR3 nucleotides: TGTGCCAGCAGTTCACCGGGACTAGCTTTTAATGAGCAGTTCTTC. Protein sequence: CASSSPGLAFNEQFF.

This clonotype was observed a single time. DNA for the CDR3: TGTGCCAGCAGCGTAGGGGGGTCCGGGACAGGGTATGAGCAGTTCTTC. Protein sequence: CASSVGGSGTGYEQFF. The chain combines TRBV9 with TRBJ2-1; 9 positions match TRBD1. The ends lost 0 bases at V and 8 bases at J; junction bases unmatched: 9. Germline CDR1 SGDLS, CDR2 YYNGEE. The CDR3 spans 16 residues.

This clonotype came up once. This chain links TRBV2 with TRBJ2-5; a weak D match, TRBD2 (7 bases). CDR3 size: 14 residues. V shed 7 bases and J shed 4 bases, with 16 bases lying between them. The germline V gene has CDR1 SNHLY and CDR2 FYNNEI. CDR3 nucleotides: TGTGCCAGCACGGCGGGGGCAGGCCGAGAGACCCAGTACTTC. Amino acid sequence: CASTAGAGRETQYF.